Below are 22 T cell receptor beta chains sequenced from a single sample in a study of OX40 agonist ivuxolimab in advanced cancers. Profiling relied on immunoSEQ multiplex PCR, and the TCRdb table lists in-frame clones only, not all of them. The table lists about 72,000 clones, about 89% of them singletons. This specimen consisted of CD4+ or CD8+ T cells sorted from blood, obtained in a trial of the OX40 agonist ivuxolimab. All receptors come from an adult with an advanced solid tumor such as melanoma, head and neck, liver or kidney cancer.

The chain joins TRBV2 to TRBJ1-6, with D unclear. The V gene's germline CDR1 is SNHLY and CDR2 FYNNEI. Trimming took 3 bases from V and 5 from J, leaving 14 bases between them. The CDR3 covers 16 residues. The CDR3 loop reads CASSDGDLLNNSPLHF. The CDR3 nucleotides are TGTGCCAGCAGTGACGGCGATCTCCTTAATAATTCACCCCTCCACTTT.

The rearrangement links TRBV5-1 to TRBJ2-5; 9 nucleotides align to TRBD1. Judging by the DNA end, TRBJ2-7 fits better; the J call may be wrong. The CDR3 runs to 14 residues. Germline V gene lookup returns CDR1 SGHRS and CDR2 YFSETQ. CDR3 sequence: CASTPDRGSYEQYF. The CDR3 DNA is TGCGCCAGCACCCCGGACAGGGGATCCTACGAGCAGTACTTC.

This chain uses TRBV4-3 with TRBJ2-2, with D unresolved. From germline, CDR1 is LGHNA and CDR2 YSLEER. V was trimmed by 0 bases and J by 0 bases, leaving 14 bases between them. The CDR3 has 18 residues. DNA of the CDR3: TGCGCCAGCAGCCAAGATAGATGGACGGGCCCGAACACCGGGGAGCTGTTTTTT. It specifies CASSQDRWTGPNTGELFF.

The CDR3 sequence is CASSSRGLGTEAFF. Here the CDR3 DNA reads TGTGCCAGCAGCTCCAGGGGGCTGGGCACTGAAGCTTTCTTT. J is TRBJ1-1 and V is TRBV11-3, with 8 bases matching TRBD1. This CDR3 is built from 14 residues. V was pared by 4 bases and J by 4 bases, with 5 bases of the junction left unmatched. Germline V gene lookup returns CDR1 SGHNT and CDR2 YENEEA.

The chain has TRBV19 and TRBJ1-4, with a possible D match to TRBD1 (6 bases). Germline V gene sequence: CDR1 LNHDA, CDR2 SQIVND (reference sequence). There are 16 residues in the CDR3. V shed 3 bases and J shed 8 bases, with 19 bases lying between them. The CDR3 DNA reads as TGTGCCAGTAGTATGGTGGTAGGGGGTCTAGAGGAAAAACTGTTTTTT. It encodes CASSMVVGGLEEKLFF.

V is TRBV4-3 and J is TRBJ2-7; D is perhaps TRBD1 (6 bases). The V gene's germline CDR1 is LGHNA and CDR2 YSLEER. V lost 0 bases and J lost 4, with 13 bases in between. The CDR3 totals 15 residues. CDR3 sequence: CASSQDRTALYEQYF. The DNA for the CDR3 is TGCGCCAGCAGCCAAGATCGGACAGCTCTTTACGAGCAGTACTTC.

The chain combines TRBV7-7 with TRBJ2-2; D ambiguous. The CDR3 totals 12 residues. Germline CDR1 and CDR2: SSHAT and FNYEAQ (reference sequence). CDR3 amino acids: CALHSNTGELFF. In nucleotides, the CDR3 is TGTGCTCTGCATTCGAACACCGGGGAGCTGTTTTTT.

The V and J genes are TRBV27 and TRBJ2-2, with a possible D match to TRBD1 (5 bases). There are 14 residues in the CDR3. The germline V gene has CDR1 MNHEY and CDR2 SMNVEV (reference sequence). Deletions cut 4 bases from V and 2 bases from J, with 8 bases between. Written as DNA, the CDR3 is TGTGCCAGCAGTTACCAGGGAAACACCGGGGAGCTGTTTTTT. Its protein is CASSYQGNTGELFF.

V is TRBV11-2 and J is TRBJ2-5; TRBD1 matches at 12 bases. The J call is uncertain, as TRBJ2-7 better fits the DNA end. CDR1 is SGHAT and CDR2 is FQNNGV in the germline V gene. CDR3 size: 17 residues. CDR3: CASSSGTGGTLSYEQYF. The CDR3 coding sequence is TGTGCCAGCAGCTCCGGGACAGGGGGCACCCTCTCCTACGAGCAGTACTTC.

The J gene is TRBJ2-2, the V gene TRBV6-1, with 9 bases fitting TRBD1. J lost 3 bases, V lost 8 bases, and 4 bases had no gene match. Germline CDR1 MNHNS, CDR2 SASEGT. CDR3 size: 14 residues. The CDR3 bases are TGTGCCAGCGGACAGGGGCGCGACACCGGGGAGCTGTTTTTT. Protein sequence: CASGQGRDTGELFF.

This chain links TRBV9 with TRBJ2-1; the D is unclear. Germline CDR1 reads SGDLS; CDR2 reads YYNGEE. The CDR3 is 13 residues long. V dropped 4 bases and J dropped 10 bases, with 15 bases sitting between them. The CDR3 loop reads CASSPEVGLEQFF. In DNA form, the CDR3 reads TGTGCCAGCAGCCCAGAGGTGGGGTTGGAGCAGTTCTTC.

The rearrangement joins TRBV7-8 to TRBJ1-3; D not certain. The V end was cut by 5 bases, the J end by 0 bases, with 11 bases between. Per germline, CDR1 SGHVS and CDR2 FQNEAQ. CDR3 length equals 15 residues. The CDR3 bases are TGTGCCAGCAGCAAGTTCGCGAACTCTGGAAACACCATATATTTT. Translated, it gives CASSKFANSGNTIYF.

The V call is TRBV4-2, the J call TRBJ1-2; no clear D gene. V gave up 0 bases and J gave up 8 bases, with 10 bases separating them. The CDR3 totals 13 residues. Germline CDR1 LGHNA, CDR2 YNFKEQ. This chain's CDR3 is CASSQESILGYTF. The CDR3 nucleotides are TGTGCCAGCAGCCAAGAAAGCATACTCGGCTACACCTTC.

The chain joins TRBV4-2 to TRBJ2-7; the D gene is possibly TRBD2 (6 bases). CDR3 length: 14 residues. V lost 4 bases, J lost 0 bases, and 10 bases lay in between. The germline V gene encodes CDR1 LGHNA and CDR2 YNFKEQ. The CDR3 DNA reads TGTGCCAGCAGCCCGGGGCGGGGCTCCTACGAGCAGTACTTC. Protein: CASSPGRGSYEQYF.

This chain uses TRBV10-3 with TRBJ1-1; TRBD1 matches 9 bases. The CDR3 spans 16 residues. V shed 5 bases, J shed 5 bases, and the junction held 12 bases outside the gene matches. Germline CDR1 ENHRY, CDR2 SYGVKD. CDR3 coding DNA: TGTGCCATCAGTTCTCAACCGGGACAGGGAGGTACTGAAGCTTTCTTT. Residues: CAISSQPGQGGTEAFF.

Here the CDR3 reads CASSDAYEQYF. The CDR3 coding sequence is TGTGCCAGCTCGGACGCCTACGAGCAGTACTTC. This chain connects TRBV19 to TRBJ2-5; D gene unclear. The DNA end favors TRBJ2-7, so the J call may be wrong. This CDR3 has 11 residues. The V gene's germline CDR1 is LNHDA and CDR2 SQIVND (reference sequence).

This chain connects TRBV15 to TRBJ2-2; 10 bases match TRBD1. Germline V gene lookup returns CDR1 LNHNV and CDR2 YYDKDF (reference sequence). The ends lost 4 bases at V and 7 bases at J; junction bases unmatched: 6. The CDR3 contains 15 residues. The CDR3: CATSTDRGRDGELFF. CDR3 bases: TGTGCCACCAGCACCGACAGGGGGCGCGACGGGGAGCTGTTTTTT. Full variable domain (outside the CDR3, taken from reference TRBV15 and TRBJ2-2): DAMVIQNPRYQVTQFGKPVTLSCSQTLNHNVMYWYQQKSSQAPKLLFHYYDKDFNNEADTPDNFQSRRPNTSFCFLDIRSPGLGDTAMYLCATSTDRGRDGELFFGEGSRLTVL.

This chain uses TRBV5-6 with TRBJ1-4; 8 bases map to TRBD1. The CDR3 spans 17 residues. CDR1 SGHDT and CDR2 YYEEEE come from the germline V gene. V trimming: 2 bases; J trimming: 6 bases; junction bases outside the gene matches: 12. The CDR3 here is CASSFGSSGTGYEKLFF. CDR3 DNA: TGTGCCAGCAGCTTTGGATCGTCCGGGACAGGCTATGAAAAACTGTTTTTT.

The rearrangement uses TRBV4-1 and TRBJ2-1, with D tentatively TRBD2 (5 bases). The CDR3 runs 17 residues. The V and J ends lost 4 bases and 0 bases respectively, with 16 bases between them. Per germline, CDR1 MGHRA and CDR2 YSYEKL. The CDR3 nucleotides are TGCGCCAGCAGCCCTTTTCAGACGGGAAGCTCCTACAATGAGCAGTTCTTC. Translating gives CASSPFQTGSSYNEQFF.

In DNA form, the CDR3 reads TGTGCCAGCAGCTTAGGCAGGGAGAATTACAATGAGCAGTTCTTC. As protein: CASSLGRENYNEQFF. This rearrangement joins TRBV5-8 to TRBJ2-1; D may match TRBD1 or TRBD2 (5 bases each). This CDR3 spans 15 amino acids. Germline V lookup: CDR1 SGHTS, CDR2 YDEGEE. The V end lost 2 bases, the J end lost 4 bases, and 13 bases lay between the germline ends.

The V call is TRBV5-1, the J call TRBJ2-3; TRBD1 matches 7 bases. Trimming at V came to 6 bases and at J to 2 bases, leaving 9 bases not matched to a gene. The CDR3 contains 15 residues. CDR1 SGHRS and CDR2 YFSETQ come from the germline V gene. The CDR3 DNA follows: TGCGCCAGCAAGAGGGGGCAGTCGATCACAGATACGCAGTATTTT. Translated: CASKRGQSITDTQYF.

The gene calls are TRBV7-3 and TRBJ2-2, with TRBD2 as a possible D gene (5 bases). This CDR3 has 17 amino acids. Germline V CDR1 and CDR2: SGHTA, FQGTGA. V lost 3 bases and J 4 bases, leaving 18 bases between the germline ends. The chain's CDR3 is CASSFNRVGASTGELFF. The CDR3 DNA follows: TGTGCCAGCAGCTTCAATCGGGTGGGAGCGAGCACCGGGGAGCTGTTTTTT. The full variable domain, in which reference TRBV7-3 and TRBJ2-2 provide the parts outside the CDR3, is GAGVSQTPSNKVTEKGKYVELRCDPISGHTALYWYRQSLGQGPEFLIYFQGTGAADDSGLPNDRFFAVRPEGSVSTLKIQRTERGDSAVYLCASSFNRVGASTGELFFGEGSRLTVL.